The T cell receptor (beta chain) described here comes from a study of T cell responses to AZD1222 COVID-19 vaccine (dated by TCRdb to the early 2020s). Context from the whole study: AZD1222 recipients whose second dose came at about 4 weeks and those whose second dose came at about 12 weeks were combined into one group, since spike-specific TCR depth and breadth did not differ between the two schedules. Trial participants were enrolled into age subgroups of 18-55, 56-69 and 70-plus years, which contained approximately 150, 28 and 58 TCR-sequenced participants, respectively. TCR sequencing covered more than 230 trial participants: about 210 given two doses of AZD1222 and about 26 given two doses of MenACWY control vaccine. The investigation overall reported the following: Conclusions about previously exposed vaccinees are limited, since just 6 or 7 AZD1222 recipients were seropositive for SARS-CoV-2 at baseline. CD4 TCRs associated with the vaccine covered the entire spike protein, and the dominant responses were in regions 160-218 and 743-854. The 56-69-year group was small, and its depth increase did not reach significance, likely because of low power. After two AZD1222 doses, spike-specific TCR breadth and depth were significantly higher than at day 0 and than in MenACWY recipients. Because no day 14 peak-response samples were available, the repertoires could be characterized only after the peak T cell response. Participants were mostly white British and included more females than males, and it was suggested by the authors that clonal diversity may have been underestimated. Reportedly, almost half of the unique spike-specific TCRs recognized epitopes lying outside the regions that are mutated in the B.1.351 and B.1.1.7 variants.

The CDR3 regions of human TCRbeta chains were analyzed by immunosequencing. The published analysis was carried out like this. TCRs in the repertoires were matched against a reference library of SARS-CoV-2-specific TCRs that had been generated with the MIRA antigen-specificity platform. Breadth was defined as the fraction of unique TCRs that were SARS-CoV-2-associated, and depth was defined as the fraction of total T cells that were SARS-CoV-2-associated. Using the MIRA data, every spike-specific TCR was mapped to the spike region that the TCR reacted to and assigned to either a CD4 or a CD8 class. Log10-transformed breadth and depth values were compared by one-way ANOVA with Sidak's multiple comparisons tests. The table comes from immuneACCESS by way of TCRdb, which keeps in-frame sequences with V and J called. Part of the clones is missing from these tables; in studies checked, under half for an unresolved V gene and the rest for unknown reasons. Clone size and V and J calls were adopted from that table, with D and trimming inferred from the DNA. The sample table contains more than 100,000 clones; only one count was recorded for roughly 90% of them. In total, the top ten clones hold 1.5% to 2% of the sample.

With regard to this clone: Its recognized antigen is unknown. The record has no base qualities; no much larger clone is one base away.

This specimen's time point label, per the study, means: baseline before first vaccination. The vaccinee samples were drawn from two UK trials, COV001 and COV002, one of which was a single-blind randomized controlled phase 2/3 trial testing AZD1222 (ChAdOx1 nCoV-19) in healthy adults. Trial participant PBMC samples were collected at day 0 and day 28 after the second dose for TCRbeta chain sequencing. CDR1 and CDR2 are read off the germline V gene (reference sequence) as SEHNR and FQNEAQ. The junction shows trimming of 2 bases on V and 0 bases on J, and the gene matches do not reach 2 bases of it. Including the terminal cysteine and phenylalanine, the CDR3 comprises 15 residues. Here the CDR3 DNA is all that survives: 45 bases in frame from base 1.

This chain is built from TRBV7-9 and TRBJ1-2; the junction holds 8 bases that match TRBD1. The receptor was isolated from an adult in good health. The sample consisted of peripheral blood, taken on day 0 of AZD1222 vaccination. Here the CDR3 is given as CASSLPGQANYGYTF. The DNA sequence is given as TGTGCCAGCAGCTTACCGGGACAGGCTAACTATGGCTACACCTTC.